Here is one T cell receptor (beta chain) with its context. What it binds is unknown. This sample stems from a study of PD-1 blockade in classical Hodgkin lymphoma. Libraries were prepared by immunoSEQ multiplex PCR; TCRdb keeps only in-frame clonotypes and omits some of them. The repertoire holds more than 70,000 clones, with 92% as singletons. V lost 2 bases to trimming and J lost 7 bases, with 18 bases between them. Germline assignment: CDR1 LNHDA and CDR2 SQIVND (reference sequence). CDR3 length: 16 amino acids. Regarding the study as a whole: CD8+ TCR diversity did not rise significantly by C4D1, unlike CD4+.

Relapse after autologous stem cell transplantation occurred in every patient, and brentuximab vedotin exposure varied. Sequenced here: peripheral blood mononuclear cells (PBMCs), sampled before the second cycle of nivolumab. The receptor's source is a human donor with classical Hodgkin lymphoma. The V call is TRBV19, the J call TRBJ1-3; D ambiguous. The DNA for the CDR3 is TGTGCCAGTAGTATATCAAAGGGATCTAGTCGGAACACCATATATTTT. Its protein is CASSISKGSSRNTIYF.